Following are 20 T cell receptor beta chains from one sample sequenced in a study of T cell repertoires in cytomegalovirus infection. MiXCR, run by TCRdb on the reads, gives a single entry per CDR3 protein. The sample holds some 180,000 distinct CDR3 sequences, roughly 20% seen once. Sequencing input: PBMCs. Receptor source: a human donor in good health (CMV status not recorded). Some clones in this sample may be carry-over from other donors' samples.

The gene calls are TRBV19 and TRBJ2-5; D remains ambiguous. This CDR3 has 12 residues. CDR1 is LNHDA and CDR2 is SQIVND in the germline V gene (reference sequence). Trimming stripped 8 bases from V and 5 bases from J, with 12 bases between. The CDR3 region has the DNA TGTGCCAGTGGACGGCCCCAGGAGACCCAGTACTTC. The encoded protein is CASGRPQETQYF.

This clonotype was picked up a small number of times. The chain combines TRBV7-9 with TRBJ1-4; D possibly corresponds to TRBD1 (6 bases). Germline values: CDR1 SEHNR, CDR2 FQNEAQ (reference sequence). CDR3 length: 16 amino acids. Trimming removed 5 bases from V and 0 bases from J, with 13 bases in between. The CDR3 DNA follows: TGTGCCAGCAGCCCGCACAGGGAAACAACTAATGAAAAACTGTTTTTT. It encodes CASSPHRETTNEKLFF.

This clonotype was observed a few times. The genes are TRBV9 and TRBJ2-6, with TRBD2 as a possible D gene (5 bases). The germline V gene encodes CDR1 SGDLS and CDR2 YYNGEE. Trimming stripped 4 bases from V and 1 base from J, with 12 bases between. The CDR3 has 16 amino acids. This CDR3 reads CASSPERVSGANVLTF. CDR3 coding DNA: TGTGCCAGCAGCCCAGAGAGGGTTTCTGGGGCCAACGTCCTGACTTTC.

The gene calls are TRBV29-1 and TRBJ1-1, with 7 bases aligning to TRBD1. The CDR3 consists of 16 residues. With V trimmed by 1 base and J by 2 bases, 10 bases remained unmatched. Germline-derived CDR1 and CDR2 are SQVTM and ANQGSEA. This CDR3 reads CSVEGEGQGGNTEAFF. For the CDR3, the DNA is TGCAGCGTTGAAGGAGAGGGCCAGGGGGGCAACACTGAAGCTTTCTTT. Full variable domain (remainder filled in from reference TRBV29-1 and TRBJ1-1): SAVISQKPSRDICQRGTSLTIQCQVDSQVTMMFWYRQQPGQSLTLIATANQGSEATYESGFVIDKFPISRPNLTFSTLTVSNMSPEDSSIYLCSVEGEGQGGNTEAFFGQGTRLTVV.

This clonotype was counted once. The V call is TRBV5-4, the J call TRBJ2-7; D might be TRBD1 (5 bases). The germline V and J ends were trimmed by 0 bases and 4 bases, with 5 bases remaining between them. The CDR3 length is 12 residues. Germline loops: CDR1 SGHNT, CDR2 YYREEE (reference sequence). The CDR3 bases are TGTGCCAGCAGCTTGGACAGGTACGAGCAGTACTTC. Its protein is CASSLDRYEQYF.

The genes are TRBV29-1 and TRBJ1-6, with 9 bases lining up with TRBD1. Unmatched junction bases numbered 7, after V lost 4 bases and J lost 9 bases. This CDR3 is 14 amino acids long. Per the germline V gene, CDR1 is SQVTM and CDR2 is ANQGSEA. The CDR3 nucleotides are TGCAGCGTTGCCCCCGGGACAGGGCCTTCACCCCTCCACTTT. Residues: CSVAPGTGPSPLHF.

This clonotype was seen only a few times. The chain uses TRBV6-6 and TRBJ2-3; D might be TRBD1 (6 bases). The germline CDR1 and CDR2 sequences are MNHNY and SVGAGI (reference sequence). V was pared by 7 bases and J by 1 base, with 12 bases between. The CDR3 covers 14 residues. This CDR3 reads CASTQDSRTDTQYF. For the CDR3, the DNA is TGTGCCAGCACCCAGGACAGCCGCACAGATACGCAGTATTTT.

The sample holds many counts of this clonotype. The gene calls are TRBV7-2 and TRBJ2-5; TRBD1 agrees at 7 bases. The CDR3 runs to 14 residues. With 5 bases clipped from V and 4 bases from J, the junction kept 7 bases outside the gene matches. Per the germline V gene, CDR1 is SGHTA and CDR2 is FQGNSA. CDR3 protein: CASSPGTARETQYF. DNA of the CDR3: TGTGCCAGCAGCCCGGGGACAGCCCGAGAGACCCAGTACTTC.

This clonotype came up a few times. The chain employs TRBV12-3 or TRBV12-4 and TRBJ2-1; TRBD2 is a possible D gene (6 bases). The CDR3 runs 14 residues. V was shortened by 5 bases and J by 4 bases, with 12 bases between the two germline ends. The CDR3 region has the DNA TGTGCCAGCAGTCCTACCGGGACTTACAATGAGCAGTTCTTC. Translation gives CASSPTGTYNEQFF.

This clonotype came up many times. CDR3 DNA: TGCAGTGCCGAAACAAACCCTGGAAACACCATATATTTT. Translation: CSAETNPGNTIYF. The chain combines TRBV20-1 with TRBJ1-3, with unresolved D. Trimming removed 6 bases from V and 2 bases from J, with 11 bases in between. Germline CDR1 is DFQATT and CDR2 is SNEGSKA (reference sequence). The CDR3 has 13 amino acids.

This clonotype appeared many times. This sequence joins TRBV2 and TRBJ2-2; TRBD1 might be the D (6 bases). Trimming stripped 5 bases from V and 0 bases from J, with 10 bases between. CDR3 length: 15 amino acids. Per germline, CDR1 SNHLY and CDR2 FYNNEI. CDR3: CASSYRAANTGELFF. CDR3 sequence (DNA): TGTGCCAGCAGTTACAGGGCCGCGAACACCGGGGAGCTGTTTTTT.

This clonotype occurred many times. V and J are TRBV12-3 or TRBV12-4 and TRBJ1-5; TRBD1 agrees at 7 bases. The CDR3 loop spans 15 amino acids. With V trimmed by 6 bases and J by 4 bases, 9 bases remained unmatched. The CDR3 sequence is CASSTDRVWNQPQHF. The CDR3 nucleotides read TGTGCCAGCAGCACCGACAGGGTATGGAATCAGCCCCAGCATTTT.

V is TRBV19 and J is TRBJ2-1; TRBD1 matches at 8 bases. The CDR3 is 16 amino acids. V shed 5 bases and J 0 bases; nucleotides not matched to a gene: 6. CDR1 is LNHDA, CDR2 SQIVND, per germline (reference sequence). The CDR3 DNA reads as TGTGCCAGTAGTTCCACCGACAGGGGCTCCTACAATGAGCAGTTCTTC. It translates to CASSSTDRGSYNEQFF.

This clonotype was detected ten times or more. The chain recombines TRBV2 with TRBJ2-6; 7 nucleotides agree with TRBD1. V trimming: 5 bases; J trimming: 0 bases; junction bases outside the gene matches: 10. The CDR3 spans 18 residues. The germline V gene encodes CDR1 SNHLY and CDR2 FYNNEI. DNA of the CDR3: TGTGCCAGCAGTATACGGACAGGCGAACCCTCTGGGGCCAACGTCCTGACTTTC. Its protein is CASSIRTGEPSGANVLTF.

This clonotype was seen a few times. The rearrangement links TRBV28 to TRBJ1-2; D is unclear. This CDR3 spans 16 amino acids. V lost 6 bases and J lost 1, with 18 bases in between. Per the germline V gene, CDR1 is MDHEN and CDR2 is SYDVKM. The CDR3 coding sequence is TGTGCCAGCAGCAGAGCATGGAGGCCTAATAACTATGGCTACACCTTC. Amino acid sequence: CASSRAWRPNNYGYTF.

The chain links TRBV9 to TRBJ1-2; TRBD1 matches 12 bases. The CDR3 loop spans 17 amino acids. The germline CDR1 and CDR2 sequences are SGDLS and YYNGEE. V dropped 3 bases and J dropped 6; count of bases not matched to a gene: 12. Here the CDR3 reads CASSAETGTGGADGYTF. The CDR3 DNA reads as TGTGCCAGCAGCGCGGAGACCGGGACAGGGGGCGCGGATGGCTACACCTTC.

The J gene is TRBJ1-5, the V gene TRBV19; tentative D call: TRBD1 (6 bases). From germline, CDR1 is LNHDA and CDR2 SQIVND (reference sequence). CDR3 length: 15 residues. V lost 6 bases to trimming and J lost 0 bases, with 12 bases between them. In DNA form, the CDR3 reads TGTGCCAGTAGGCTAGGACAGTATAGCAATCAGCCCCAGCATTTT. Translating gives CASRLGQYSNQPQHF. Looking up the rest from reference TRBV19 and TRBJ1-5 gives the full variable domain: DGGITQSPKYLFRKEGQNVTLSCEQNLNHDAMYWYRQDPGQGLRLIYYSQIVNDFQKGDIAEGYSVSREKKESFPLTVTSAQKNPTAFYLCASRLGQYSNQPQHFGDGTRLSIL.

This clonotype came up a few times. V gene TRBV30 combines with J gene TRBJ1-1; TRBD1 might be the D (5 bases). Germline assignment: CDR1 GTSNPN and CDR2 SVGIG (reference sequence). This CDR3 region has 14 residues. V dropped 5 bases and J dropped 1 base, with 14 bases sitting between them. This CDR3 is CAWELPQGNTEAFF. In DNA, the CDR3 is TGTGCCTGGGAGCTTCCTCAGGGGAACACTGAAGCTTTCTTT.

This clonotype turned up a few times. This chain's CDR3 is CSAAGTSGVPGELFF. The CDR3 DNA sequence: TGCAGTGCTGCCGGGACTAGCGGGGTTCCGGGGGAGCTGTTTTTT. The chain combines TRBV20-1 with TRBJ2-2, with 13 bases aligning to TRBD2. The CDR3 loop spans 15 amino acids. Germline loops: CDR1 DFQATT, CDR2 SNEGSKA (reference sequence). The V gene end was trimmed by 5 bases and the J gene end by 8 bases; junction bases not matched to a gene: 8.

This clonotype was detected a few times. CDR3 nucleotide sequence: TGTGCCAGCAGTAATGAACGGGGGGCGAATATTGCAGATACGCAGTATTTT. Protein sequence: CASSNERGANIADTQYF. The chain is built from TRBV5-5 and TRBJ2-3, with D tentatively TRBD2 (7 bases). Germline V CDR1 and CDR2: SGHKS, YYEKEE (reference sequence). This CDR3 has 17 residues. Trimming took 5 bases from V and 4 from J, leaving 23 bases between them. Looking up the rest from reference TRBV5-5 and TRBJ2-3 gives the full variable domain: DAGVTQSPTHLIKTRGQQVTLRCSPISGHKSVSWYQQVLGQGPQFIFQYYEKEERGRGNFPDRFSARQFPNYSSELNVNALLLGDSALYLCASSNERGANIADTQYFGPGTRLTVL.